The rows below give T cell receptor beta chains drawn from one sample of a study of metastatic and nonmetastatic thyroid tumors. TCRdb reassembled clones from the PCR reads with MiXCR. This table has about 37,000 clones, 25% to 30% appearing once. The sequencing sample was made of blood. Receptors were obtained from a male donor with papillary thyroid cancer or a benign thyroid nodule (not recorded which). Some clones in this sample may be carry-over from other donors' samples. Each CDR3 is given without its conserved first and last residue.

V gene,J gene,CDR3 protein
TRBV10-3,TRBJ1-1,AISERPIQGAQTEAF
TRBV6-4,TRBJ1-1,ARPPEAF
TRBV30,TRBJ1-1,AWSVREHTEAF
TRBV5-1,TRBJ2-3,ASSVSGTSTDTQY
TRBV20-1,TRBJ1-1,SARGGITEAF
TRBV7-9,TRBJ1-5,ASSLGGTGLSNQPQH
TRBV5-1,TRBJ2-2,ASSFNLLAGGPNTGELF
TRBV2,TRBJ2-5,ASSEDEDRAQETQY
TRBV6-1,TRBJ2-1,ASSDWGSGARGEQF
TRBV30,TRBJ1-2,AWTTYGESYT
TRBV3-1,TRBJ2-1,ATQGPSVKNEQF
TRBV20-1,TRBJ2-6,SAVDSLGANVLT